This TCR beta chain was obtained from a study of type 1 regulatory T cells. The CDR3 sequence is 14 residues long. Germline CDR1 SGHRS, CDR2 YFSETQ. The J segment lost 5 bases and the V segment lost 6 bases, leaving 8 bases of the junction unmatched. This clonotype is medium-sized by share. What it binds is not known. TCRdb ran MiXCR on the reads and lists one entry per CDR3 protein. The sample lists approximately 3,200 distinct CDR3 sequences; more than 6.5% were seen once. The sequence was obtained from a human donor in good health. The material sequenced was cultured T cells, either the whole culture or a sorted T cell fraction (not recorded which). The chain combines TRBV5-1 with TRBJ2-5; 9 bases line up with TRBD2. The chain's CDR3 is CASIAGGPGETQYF. CDR3 DNA: TGCGCCAGCATTGCGGGAGGGCCTGGGGAGACCCAGTACTTC.